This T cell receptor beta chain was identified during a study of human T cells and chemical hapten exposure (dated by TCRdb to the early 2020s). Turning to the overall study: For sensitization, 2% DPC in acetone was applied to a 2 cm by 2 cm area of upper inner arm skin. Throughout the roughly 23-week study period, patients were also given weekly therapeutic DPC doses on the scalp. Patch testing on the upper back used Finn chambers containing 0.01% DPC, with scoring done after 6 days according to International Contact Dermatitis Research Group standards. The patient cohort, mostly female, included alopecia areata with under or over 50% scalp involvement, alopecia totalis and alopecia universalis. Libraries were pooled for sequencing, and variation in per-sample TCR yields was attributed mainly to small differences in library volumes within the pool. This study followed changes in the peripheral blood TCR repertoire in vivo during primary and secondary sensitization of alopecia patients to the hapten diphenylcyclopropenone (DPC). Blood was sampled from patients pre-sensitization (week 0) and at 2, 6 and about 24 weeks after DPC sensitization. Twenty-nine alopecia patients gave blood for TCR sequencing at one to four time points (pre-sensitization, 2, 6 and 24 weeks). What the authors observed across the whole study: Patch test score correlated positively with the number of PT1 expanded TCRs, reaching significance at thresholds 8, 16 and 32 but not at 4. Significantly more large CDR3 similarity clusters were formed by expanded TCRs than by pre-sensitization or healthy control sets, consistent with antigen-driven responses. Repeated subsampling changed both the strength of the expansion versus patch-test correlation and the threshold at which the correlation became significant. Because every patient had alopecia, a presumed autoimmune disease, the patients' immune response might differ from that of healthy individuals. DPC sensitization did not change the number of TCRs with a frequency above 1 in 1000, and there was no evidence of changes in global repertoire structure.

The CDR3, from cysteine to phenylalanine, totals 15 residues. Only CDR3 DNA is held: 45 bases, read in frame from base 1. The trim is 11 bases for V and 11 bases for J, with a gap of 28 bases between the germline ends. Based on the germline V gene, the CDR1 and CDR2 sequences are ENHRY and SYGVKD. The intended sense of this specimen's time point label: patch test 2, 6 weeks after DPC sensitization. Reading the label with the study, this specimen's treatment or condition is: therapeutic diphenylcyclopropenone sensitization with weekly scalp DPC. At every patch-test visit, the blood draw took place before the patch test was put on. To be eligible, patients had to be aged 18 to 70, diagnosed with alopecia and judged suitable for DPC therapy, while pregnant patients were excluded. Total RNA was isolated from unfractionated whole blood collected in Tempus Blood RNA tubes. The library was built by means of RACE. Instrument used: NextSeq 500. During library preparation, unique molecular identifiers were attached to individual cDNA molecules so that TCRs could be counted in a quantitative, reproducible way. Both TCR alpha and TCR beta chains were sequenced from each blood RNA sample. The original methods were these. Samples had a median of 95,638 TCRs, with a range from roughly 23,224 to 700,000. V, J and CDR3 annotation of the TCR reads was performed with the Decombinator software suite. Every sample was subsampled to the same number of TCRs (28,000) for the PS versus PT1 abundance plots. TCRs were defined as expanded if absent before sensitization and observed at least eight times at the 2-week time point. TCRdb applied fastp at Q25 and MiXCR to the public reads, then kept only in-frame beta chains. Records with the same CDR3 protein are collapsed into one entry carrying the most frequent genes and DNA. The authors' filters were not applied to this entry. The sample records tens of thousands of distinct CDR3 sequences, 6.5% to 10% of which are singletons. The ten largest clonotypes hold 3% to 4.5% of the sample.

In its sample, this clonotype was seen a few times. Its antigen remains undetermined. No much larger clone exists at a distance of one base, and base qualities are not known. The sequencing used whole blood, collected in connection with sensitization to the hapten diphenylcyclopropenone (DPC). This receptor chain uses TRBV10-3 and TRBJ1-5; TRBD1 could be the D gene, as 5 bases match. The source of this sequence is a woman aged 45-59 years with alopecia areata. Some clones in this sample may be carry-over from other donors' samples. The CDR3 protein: CAPPVRAGPPTSQHF. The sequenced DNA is TGTGCCCCCCCTGTTCGGGCAGGGCCCCCTACATCCCAGCATTTT.